This T cell receptor (beta chain) was recorded in a study of cytomegalovirus exposure and HLA in healthy donors. Broader study findings: Accurate HLA-A and HLA-B prediction from TCR beta sequences was reported for most subjects. Rates of TCR association differed by HLA locus in a later analysis, with DRB1 highest and HLA-C lowest.

PCR employed 60 Vbeta and 13 Jbeta primers. Some clones are missing from TCRdb's copy, which holds only in-frame ones; the method was immunoSEQ multiplex PCR. The sample yields approximately 170,000 clones, roughly 79% seen once. Concerning this clone itself: The target antigen is unknown.

Germline CDR1 is SGHRS and CDR2 is YFSETQ. V was pared by 3 bases and J by 5 bases, with 19 bases of the junction left unmatched. CDR3 length: 19 residues. Sequencing was performed on PBMCs. This TCR derives from a man aged 40-50 years in good health and CMV-seronegative. This chain uses TRBV5-1 with TRBJ2-7, with 11 bases aligning to TRBD2. DNA of the CDR3: TGCGCCAGCAGCTGGTCACTAGCGGGAGAGGGGGAGGCTTACGACGAGCAGTACTTC. Translated, it gives CASSWSLAGEGEAYDEQYF.